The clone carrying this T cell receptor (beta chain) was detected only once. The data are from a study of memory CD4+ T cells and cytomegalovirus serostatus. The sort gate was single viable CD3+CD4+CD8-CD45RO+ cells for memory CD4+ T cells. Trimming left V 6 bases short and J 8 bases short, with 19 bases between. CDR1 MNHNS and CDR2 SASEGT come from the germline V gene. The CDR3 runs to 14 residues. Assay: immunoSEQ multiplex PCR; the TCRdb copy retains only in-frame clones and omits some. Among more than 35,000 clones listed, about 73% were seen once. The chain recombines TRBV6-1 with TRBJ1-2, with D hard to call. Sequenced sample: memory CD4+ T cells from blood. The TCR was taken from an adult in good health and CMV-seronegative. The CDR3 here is CASREGSSVGGYTF. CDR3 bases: TGTGCCAGCAGGGAGGGCAGCTCAGTTGGAGGCTACACCTTC.